This T cell receptor (beta chain) comes out of a study of cytomegalovirus exposure and HLA in healthy donors. Study-wide points: Roughly uniform depth of sequencing across donors was assumed in presence/absence analyses.

The CDR3 sequence is 15 residues long. Trimming removed 9 bases from V and 5 bases from J; junction bases left unmatched: 11. Germline values: CDR1 LNHDA, CDR2 SQIVND (reference sequence). Concerning this clone: Its target is not known.

The PCR ran on 60 Vbeta and 13 Jbeta primers. The protocol was immunoSEQ multiplex PCR, while the TCRdb copy is restricted to in-frame clones and leaves out a portion. The sample records more than 100,000 clones, 80% being singletons. Sample: PBMCs. The V and J genes are TRBV19 and TRBJ1-5, with 9 bases that match TRBD1. This TCR came from a middle-aged man in good health and CMV-seronegative. The CDR3 loop reads CARSPGQGRDQPQHF. The CDR3 coding sequence is TGTGCCAGATCCCCGGGACAGGGACGGGATCAGCCCCAGCATTTT.